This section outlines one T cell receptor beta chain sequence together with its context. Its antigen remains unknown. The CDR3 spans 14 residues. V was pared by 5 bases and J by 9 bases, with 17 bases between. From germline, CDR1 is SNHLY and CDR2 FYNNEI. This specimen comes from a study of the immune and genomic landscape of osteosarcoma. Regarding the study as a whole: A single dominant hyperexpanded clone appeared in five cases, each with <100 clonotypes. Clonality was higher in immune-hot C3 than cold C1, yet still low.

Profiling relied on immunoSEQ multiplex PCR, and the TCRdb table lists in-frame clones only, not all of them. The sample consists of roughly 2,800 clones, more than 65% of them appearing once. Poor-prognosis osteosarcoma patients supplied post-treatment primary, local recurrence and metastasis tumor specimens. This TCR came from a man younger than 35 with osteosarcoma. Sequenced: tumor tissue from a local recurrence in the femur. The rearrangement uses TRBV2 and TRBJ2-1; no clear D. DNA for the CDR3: TGTGCCAGCAGTCTGCTCGATTCCCGTGGTGAGCAGTTCTTC. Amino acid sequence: CASSLLDSRGEQFF.